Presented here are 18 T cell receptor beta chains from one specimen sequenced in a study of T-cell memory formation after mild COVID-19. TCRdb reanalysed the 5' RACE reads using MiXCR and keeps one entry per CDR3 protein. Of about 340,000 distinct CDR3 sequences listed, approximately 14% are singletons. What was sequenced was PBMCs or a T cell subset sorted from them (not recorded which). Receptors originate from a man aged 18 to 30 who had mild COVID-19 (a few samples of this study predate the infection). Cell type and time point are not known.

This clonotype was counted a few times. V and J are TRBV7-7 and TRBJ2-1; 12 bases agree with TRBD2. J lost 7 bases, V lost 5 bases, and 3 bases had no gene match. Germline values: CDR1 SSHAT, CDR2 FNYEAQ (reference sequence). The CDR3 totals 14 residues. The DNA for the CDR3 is TGTGCCAGCAGCAGGACTAGCGGGGAGAATGAGCAGTTCTTC. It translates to CASSRTSGENEQFF.

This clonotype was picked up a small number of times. The chain's CDR3 is CASSQDYRRLNTGELFF. The CDR3 nucleotides are TGTGCCAGCAGCCAAGATTACAGGCGCCTTAACACCGGGGAGCTGTTTTTT. V and J are TRBV4-2 and TRBJ2-2, with D possibly TRBD1 on 5 matching bases. The CDR3 covers 17 residues. The V end was cut by 0 bases, the J end by 2 bases, with 13 bases between. Germline V gives CDR1 LGHNA, CDR2 YNFKEQ.

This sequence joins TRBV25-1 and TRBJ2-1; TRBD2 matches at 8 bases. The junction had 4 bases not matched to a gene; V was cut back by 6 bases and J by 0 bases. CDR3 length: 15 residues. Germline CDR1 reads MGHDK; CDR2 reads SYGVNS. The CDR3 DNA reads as TGTGCCAGCAGGAGCAGCGGGAGCTCCTACAATGAGCAGTTCTTC. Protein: CASRSSGSSYNEQFF.

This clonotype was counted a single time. CDR3 coding DNA: TGCGCCAGCAGCTTGGATTTGTTAGGCACCGGGGAGCTGTTTTTT. It is translated as CASSLDLLGTGELFF. The rearrangement joins TRBV5-1 to TRBJ2-2; D gene unclear. V dropped 0 bases and J dropped 4 bases, with 10 bases sitting between them. CDR3 length: 15 amino acids. Germline CDR1 and CDR2: SGHRS and YFSETQ.

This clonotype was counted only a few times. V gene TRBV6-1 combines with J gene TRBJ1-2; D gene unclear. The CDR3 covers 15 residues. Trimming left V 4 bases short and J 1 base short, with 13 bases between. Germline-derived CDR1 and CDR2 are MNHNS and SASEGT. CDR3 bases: TGTGCCAGCAGTGTGGGAGGGCCGCTTAACTATGGCTACACCTTC. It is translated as CASSVGGPLNYGYTF.

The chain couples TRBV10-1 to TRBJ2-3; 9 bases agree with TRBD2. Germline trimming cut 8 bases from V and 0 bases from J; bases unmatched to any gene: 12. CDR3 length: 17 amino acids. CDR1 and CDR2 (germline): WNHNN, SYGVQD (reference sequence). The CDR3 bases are TGCGCCAGCCTCCTGGGGCCTAGCGGGGATAGCACAGATACGCAGTATTTT. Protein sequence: CASLLGPSGDSTDTQYF.

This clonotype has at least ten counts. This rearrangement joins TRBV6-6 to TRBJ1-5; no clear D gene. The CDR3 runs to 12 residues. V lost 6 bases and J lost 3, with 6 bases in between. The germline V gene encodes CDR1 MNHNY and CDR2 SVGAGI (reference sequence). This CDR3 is CASSVDNQPQHF. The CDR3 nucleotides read TGTGCCAGCAGCGTCGACAATCAGCCCCAGCATTTT.

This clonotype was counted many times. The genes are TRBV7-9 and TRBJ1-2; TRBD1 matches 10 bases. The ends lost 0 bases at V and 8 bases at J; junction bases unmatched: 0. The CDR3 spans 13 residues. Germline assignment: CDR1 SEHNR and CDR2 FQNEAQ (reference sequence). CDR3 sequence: CASSLATGGGYTF. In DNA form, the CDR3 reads TGTGCCAGCAGCTTAGCGACAGGGGGCGGCTACACCTTC.

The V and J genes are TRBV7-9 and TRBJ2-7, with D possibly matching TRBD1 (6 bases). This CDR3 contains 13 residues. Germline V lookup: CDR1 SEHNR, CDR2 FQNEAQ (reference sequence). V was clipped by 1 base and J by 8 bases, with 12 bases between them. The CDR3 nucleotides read TGTGCCAGCAGCTTAGATGGGGGCGTGAAGCAGTACGTC. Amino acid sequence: CASSLDGGVKQYV.

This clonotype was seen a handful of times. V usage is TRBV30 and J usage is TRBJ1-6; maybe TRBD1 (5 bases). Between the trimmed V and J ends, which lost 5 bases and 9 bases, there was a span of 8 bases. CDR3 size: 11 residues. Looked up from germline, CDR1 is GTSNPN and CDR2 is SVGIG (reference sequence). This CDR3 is CAWGGGSPLHF. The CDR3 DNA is TGTGCCTGGGGTGGGGGTTCACCCCTCCACTTT.

CDR3 bases: TGCGCCAGCAGCCAAGATACGGCAGGCAACACTGAAGCTTTCTTT. This encodes CASSQDTAGNTEAFF. The rearrangement links TRBV4-3 to TRBJ1-1, with unresolved D. From germline, CDR1 is LGHNA and CDR2 YSLEER. The V gene lost 0 bases and the J gene lost 2 bases, with 10 bases spanning the gap. CDR3 length: 15 residues.

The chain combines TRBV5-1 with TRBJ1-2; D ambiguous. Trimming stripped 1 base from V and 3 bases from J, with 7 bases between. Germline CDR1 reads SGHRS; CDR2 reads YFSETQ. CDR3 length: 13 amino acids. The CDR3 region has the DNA TGCGCCAGCAGCTTGAGTAGGGACTATGGCTACACCTTC. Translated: CASSLSRDYGYTF.

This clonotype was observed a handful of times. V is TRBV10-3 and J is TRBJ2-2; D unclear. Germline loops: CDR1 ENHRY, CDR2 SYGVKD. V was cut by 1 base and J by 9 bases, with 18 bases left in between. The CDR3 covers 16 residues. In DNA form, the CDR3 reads TGTGCCATCAGTGAGTTGTCTGTAGGAGAGCGCTGGGAGCTGTTTTTT. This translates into CAISELSVGERWELFF.

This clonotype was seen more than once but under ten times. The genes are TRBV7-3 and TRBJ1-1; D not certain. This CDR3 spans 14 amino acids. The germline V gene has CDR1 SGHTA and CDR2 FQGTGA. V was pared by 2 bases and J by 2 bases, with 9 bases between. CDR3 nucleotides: TGTGCCAGCAGCTTACCCCTCGGAAACACTGAAGCTTTCTTT. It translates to CASSLPLGNTEAFF. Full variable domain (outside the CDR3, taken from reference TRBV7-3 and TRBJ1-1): GAGVSQTPSNKVTEKGKYVELRCDPISGHTALYWYRQSLGQGPEFLIYFQGTGAADDSGLPNDRFFAVRPEGSVSTLKIQRTERGDSAVYLCASSLPLGNTEAFFGQGTRLTVV.

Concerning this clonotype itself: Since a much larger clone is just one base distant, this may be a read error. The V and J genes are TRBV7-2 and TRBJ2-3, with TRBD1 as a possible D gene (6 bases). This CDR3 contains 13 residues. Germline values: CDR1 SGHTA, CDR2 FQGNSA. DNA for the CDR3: TGTTCCAGCACTTGGGGGCCCACAGGTACGCAGTATTTT. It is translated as CSSTWGPTGTQYF. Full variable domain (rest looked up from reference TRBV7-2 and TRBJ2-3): GAGVSQSPSNKVTEKGKDVELRCDPISGHTALYWYRQSLGQGLEFLIYFQGNSAPDKSGLPSDRFSAERTGGSVSTLTIQRTQQEDSAVYLCSSTWGPTGTQYFGPGTRLTVL.

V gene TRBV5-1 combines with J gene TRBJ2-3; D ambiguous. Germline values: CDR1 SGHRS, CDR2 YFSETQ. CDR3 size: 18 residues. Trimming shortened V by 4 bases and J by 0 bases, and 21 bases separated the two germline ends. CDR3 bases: TGCGCCAGCAGCAATCTATTTGTCGGCGGAGAAAGCACAGATACGCAGTATTTT. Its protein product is CASSNLFVGGESTDTQYF.

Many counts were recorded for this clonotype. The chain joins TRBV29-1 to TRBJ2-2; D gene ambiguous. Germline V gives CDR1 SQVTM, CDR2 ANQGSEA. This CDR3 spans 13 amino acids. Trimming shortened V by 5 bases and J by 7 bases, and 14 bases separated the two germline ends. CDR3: CSVKYHTDGELFF. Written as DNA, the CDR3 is TGCAGCGTTAAATATCACACAGACGGGGAGCTGTTTTTT.

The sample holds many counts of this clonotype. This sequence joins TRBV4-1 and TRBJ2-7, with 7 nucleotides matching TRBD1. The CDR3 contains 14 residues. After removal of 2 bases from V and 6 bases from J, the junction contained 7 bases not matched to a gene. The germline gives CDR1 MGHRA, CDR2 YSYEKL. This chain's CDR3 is CASSQIGQALEQYF. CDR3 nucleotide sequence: TGCGCCAGCAGCCAAATTGGACAGGCGCTCGAGCAGTACTTC.